Described below is a single TCR beta chain sequence and its context. The table lists this clonotype with a few counts. Its recognized antigen is unknown. The sample holds no much larger clone one base away, and base qualities are not on file. These data belong to a study of vaccination and CD4 T cells after COVID-19 (dated by TCRdb to the early 2020s). For context, the study as a whole: Convalescent patients had a positive SARS-CoV-2 result on nasal swab PCR, and of these patients, under ten had mild disease and one had severe disease. Participants received two doses of either the Pfizer-BioNTech BNT162b2 vaccine (n=8) or the Moderna mRNA-1273 vaccine (n=2). Post-COVID blood samples from convalescent patients were collected a median of around 100 days after diagnosis, with a range of roughly 30 to 161 days. The convalescent cohort included six males and four females, with two Hispanic individuals, seven Caucasians, two Asians and one multiracial person. Post-vaccine blood samples were collected a median of about 72 days after the second vaccine dose, ranging from about 12 to 250 days. In around 9 COVID-19 convalescent patients and a handful of infection-naive healthy vaccine recipients, researchers compared the spike-specific CD4+ TCR repertoire from before mRNA vaccination with the repertoire from after. Control cultures used a CEFX viral epitope pool as positive control, an HIV-1 Nef peptide pool as negative control, or no peptide. Culture stimuli were overlapping spike peptide pools from SARS-CoV-2 and from the common cold coronaviruses HCoV-NL63, HCoV-OC43 and HCoV-229E. The paper's findings and limits, for the study overall: An increase in the median number of SARS-CoV-2-reactive clonotypes from 21 after infection to 38 after vaccination was observed, but the change was not found to be significant. In convalescent patients, a median roughly 83% of post-vaccine SARS-CoV-2-reactive clones were detected only after vaccination, and vaccine-specific priming was suggested by this finding. Of the vaccine-specific clones found in convalescent patients, nearly all (304 of 307) were mono-reactive for SARS-CoV-2 spike instead of being cross-reactive with common cold coronaviruses. Relatively few convalescent patients were included in the study, and early timepoints after natural infection were not analyzed.

From a lookup of the germline V gene, CDR1 and CDR2 are SGHVS and FNYEAQ. Counted from cysteine to phenylalanine, this CDR3 has 16 amino acids. CDR3 DNA only is kept here, 48 bases in frame from base 1. For this chain, trimming is 8 bases at the V end and 4 bases at the J end, and the number of junction bases without a gene match is 10. The library came from PCR. At the Johns Hopkins FTIC core, DNA from the cultured CD4+ T cells underwent TCR sequencing with the Oncomine TCR Beta short-read assay. The QIAamp micro DNA kit was used to extract genomic DNA from the cultured CD4+ T cells. Oncomine TCR Beta libraries made from cultured CD4+ T cells were pooled using unique dual indexes and sequenced on an Illumina iSeq 100. In the authors' own workflow: Non-productive sequences were removed, and CDR3s that did not start with C, did not end with F or W, or were shorter than 7 amino acids were discarded. The MANAFEST web application was used to identify antigen-specific clonotypes by comparing peptide-stimulated wells against reference wells and other culture wells. Positive clones required FDR below 0.05, an odds ratio above 5, and productive frequency above 0.1% in at least two of three replicate wells. A clonotype counted as cross-reactive if it showed significant expansion both in the SARS-CoV-2 spike wells and in at least one common cold coronavirus spike condition. Levenshtein distances (stringdist) and unrooted phylogenetic trees (ape) in R version 3.6.1 were used to assess CDR3 homology. Through fastp at Q25 and MiXCR, TCRdb rebuilt clones from the public reads, retaining in-frame beta chains. Rows merge per CDR3 protein into single entries with the most common DNA and genes. The authors' filters were not applied to this entry. For this sample there are about 13,000 distinct CDR3 sequences; around 40% appear just once. Of the sample, about 8% falls within the top ten clones.

Read against the paper, the sample's treatment or condition label means: roughly 10-day PBMC culture with coronavirus spike peptide pools or control peptides (ViraFEST assay). The study used the ViraFEST assay, which expanded antigen-specific T cells with peptide pools and then identified expanded clonotypes by TCR sequencing. The convalescent patients' positive SARS-CoV-2 PCR tests were from March to December 2020, which was before the Alpha, Beta and Delta variants emerged in the United States. Each well held two million PBMCs cultured with 9 to 10 ug/ml peptide pools in IMDM containing 5% human AB serum and roughly 10 IU/ml IL-2. Half of the culture medium was replaced with fresh IL-2-containing medium on days 3 and 7. Once the cells had been in culture for approximately 10 days, the EasySep CD4+ T cell isolation kit was used to isolate CD4+ T cells by negative selection. Ficoll-Paque Plus gradient centrifugation was used to isolate PBMCs from whole blood, and the isolated PBMCs were then either used fresh or cryopreserved at -140C. Culture conditions were generally each tested in triplicate wells.

The receptor was isolated from a human donor who had recovered from COVID-19. This sequence uses TRBV7-6 and TRBJ2-2; a stretch of 10 junction bases matches TRBD1. The starting material was CD4+ T cells from blood, cultured in vitro, obtained after SARS-CoV-2 vaccination. Read as DNA, the sequence is TGTGCCAGCGGCATTTCCGGGACAGGGGCCACCGGGGAGCTGTTTTTT. Its translation is CASGISGTGATGELFF.